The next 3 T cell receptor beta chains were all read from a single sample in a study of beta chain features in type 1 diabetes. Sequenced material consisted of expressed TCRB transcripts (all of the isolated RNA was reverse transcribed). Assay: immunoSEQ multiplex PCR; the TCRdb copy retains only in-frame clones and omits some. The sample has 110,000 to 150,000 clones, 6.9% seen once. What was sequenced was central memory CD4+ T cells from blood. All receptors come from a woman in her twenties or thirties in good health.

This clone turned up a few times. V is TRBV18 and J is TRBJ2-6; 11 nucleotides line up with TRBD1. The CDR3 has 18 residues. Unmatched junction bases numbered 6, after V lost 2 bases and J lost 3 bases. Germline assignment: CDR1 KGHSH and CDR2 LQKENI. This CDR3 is CASSPRDRGIGGANVLTF. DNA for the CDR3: TGTGCCAGCTCACCAAGGGACAGGGGGATCGGTGGGGCCAACGTCCTGACTTTC.

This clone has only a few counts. The CDR3, as DNA: TGTGCCAGCAGTCCTAGCACAGAGACCCAGTACTTC. Protein: CASSPSTETQYF. The chain links TRBV7-2 to TRBJ2-5; the D gene is possibly TRBD2 (5 bases). Trimming left V 6 bases short and J 4 bases short, with 9 bases between. The germline V gene encodes CDR1 SGHTA and CDR2 FQGNSA. The CDR3 length is 12 residues.

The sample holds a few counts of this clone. The CDR3 DNA reads TGTGCCAGCAGCTTGGGCGGGACTAGCGGGAGGAATGAGCAGTTCTTC. Translated: CASSLGGTSGRNEQFF. The J gene is TRBJ2-1, the V gene TRBV5-4; 15 nucleotides align to TRBD2. Germline assignment: CDR1 SGHNT and CDR2 YYREEE (reference sequence). The CDR3 loop spans 16 amino acids. The J segment lost 7 bases and the V segment lost 0 bases, leaving 2 bases of the junction unmatched.